This TCR beta chain came from a study of blood T cell repertoires in COVID-19. Study-wide background: Samples taken during acute and convalescent COVID-19 were collected in the United States, Italy and Spain.

Original methodology: Quantification of nucleated cells was approximated via reference gene primer amplification. Produced via immunoSEQ multiplex PCR; TCRdb's table is partial and in-frame only. V and J calls plus clone size are reproduced from that table; the DNA served to infer D and trimming. Of fewer than 450,000 clones in the sample, about 87% were seen once. The table lists this clone with a few counts. This CDR3 is built from 14 residues. Per germline, CDR1 DFQATT and CDR2 SNEGSKA (reference sequence). Trimming took 3 bases from V and 1 from J; bases not matched to a gene: 5. V usage is TRBV20-1 and J usage is TRBJ2-7; 8 bases line up with TRBD2. This TCR derives from a woman aged 45-65 years with COVID-19, enrolled during active disease. Sequenced: peripheral blood. The CDR3 DNA reads as TGCAGTGCTAGTCCTAGCGGGTATTCCTACGAGCAGTACTTC. Amino acids: CSASPSGYSYEQYF.